The 13 T cell receptor beta chains listed next were all sequenced from one sample in a study of blood T cell repertoires in COVID-19. The table came from immunoSEQ multiplex PCR; TCRdb's copy has only in-frame clones and leaves some out. The repertoire includes some 62,000 clones, approximately 80% of them detected once, and 12% to 15% sits in the top ten. The source material was peripheral blood. The source is a man in his 60s with COVID-19, enrolled during active disease.

The rearrangement joins TRBV7-9 to TRBJ1-4, with 8 bases that match TRBD1. This CDR3 comprises 15 residues. V lost 5 bases and J lost 10; bases outside the gene matches: 12. The V gene's germline CDR1 is SEHNR and CDR2 FQNEAQ (reference sequence). The CDR3 DNA sequence: TGTGCCAGCAGCCCTATGGGACAGGTCTTCGGAAAACTGTTTTTT. This translates into CASSPMGQVFGKLFF.

The chain joins TRBV5-6 to TRBJ1-4, with a possible D match to TRBD1 (6 bases). The CDR3 extends over 16 amino acids. The V gene lost 0 bases and the J gene lost 5 bases, with 14 bases spanning the gap. Germline assignment: CDR1 SGHDT and CDR2 YYEEEE. The CDR3 loop reads CASSLVLGQPNEKLFF. Here the CDR3 DNA reads TGTGCCAGCAGCTTGGTATTAGGACAGCCGAATGAAAAACTGTTTTTT.

In this sample, this clone turned up a few times. The chain has TRBV19 and TRBJ1-3, with TRBD1 identical over 7 bases. CDR1 is LNHDA, CDR2 SQIVND, per germline (reference sequence). V dropped 3 bases and J dropped 3; count of bases not matched to a gene: 14. The length of the CDR3 is 18 residues. CDR3 sequence (DNA): TGTGCCAGTAGTATGATATCAGGGGGAGCTCTGGGTGGAAACACCATATATTTT. Its translation: CASSMISGGALGGNTIYF. The full variable domain, rest sourced from reference TRBV19 and TRBJ1-3, is DGGITQSPKYLFRKEGQNVTLSCEQNLNHDAMYWYRQDPGQGLRLIYYSQIVNDFQKGDIAEGYSVSREKKESFPLTVTSAQKNPTAFYLCASSMISGGALGGNTIYFGEGSWLTVV.

CDR3 coding DNA: TGTGCCAGCAGCTTAGAGCGCCACTCGGGGGGCTACACCTTC. Its protein is CASSLERHSGGYTF. The rearrangement joins TRBV7-9 to TRBJ1-2; D gene ambiguous. Trimming took 1 base from V and 8 from J, leaving 14 bases between them. Germline V gene lookup returns CDR1 SEHNR and CDR2 FQNEAQ (reference sequence). The CDR3 sequence is 14 residues long.

This clone was counted only a few times. V and J are TRBV7-2 and TRBJ1-1; 9 nucleotides agree with TRBD1. The CDR3 runs to 11 residues. J was trimmed by 11 bases and V by 6 bases; bases with no gene match: 4. Germline CDR1 reads SGHTA; CDR2 reads FQGNSA. CDR3: CASRPDRGAFF. Here the CDR3 DNA reads TGTGCCAGCAGACCCGACAGGGGGGCTTTCTTT.

V is TRBV7-9 and J is TRBJ1-1; possibly TRBD1 for D (6 bases). The V end lost 4 bases, the J end lost 6 bases, and 9 bases lay between the germline ends. From germline, CDR1 is SEHNR and CDR2 FQNEAQ (reference sequence). The CDR3 covers 12 residues. CDR3 amino acids: CASSYNRAEAFF. The CDR3 coding sequence is TGTGCCAGCAGCTACAACAGGGCTGAAGCTTTCTTT.

This chain links TRBV3-1 (or the pseudogene TRBV3-2) with TRBJ1-4; no clear D gene. Looked up from germline, CDR1 is LGHDT and CDR2 is YNNKEL (reference sequence). Trimming removed 3 bases from V and 7 bases from J, with 18 bases in between. The CDR3 covers 16 residues. CDR3 DNA: TGTGCCAGCAGCCATCTCGGACTCGGGAGCGGTGAAAAACTGTTTTTT. Residues: CASSHLGLGSGEKLFF.

The chain has TRBV4-2 and TRBJ2-3; 8 positions match TRBD1. This CDR3 has 18 residues. The V and J ends lost 1 base and 3 bases, in that order; junction bases with no gene match: 12. Germline CDR1 and CDR2: LGHNA and YNFKEQ. This CDR3 reads CASSQVSFMGTGTDTQYF. CDR3 DNA: TGTGCCAGCAGCCAAGTCTCATTTATGGGGACAGGAACAGATACGCAGTATTTT.

The chain recombines TRBV6-5 with TRBJ2-1; maybe TRBD2 (5 bases). Germline loops: CDR1 MNHEY, CDR2 SVGAGI. The CDR3 has 12 amino acids. V lost 2 bases and J 6 bases, leaving 5 bases between the germline ends. The CDR3 loop reads CASSYRGNEQFF. CDR3 nucleotides: TGTGCCAGCAGTTACCGGGGCAATGAGCAGTTCTTC.

This chain connects TRBV5-3 to TRBJ1-3; 7 bases are shared with TRBD1. TRBV5-3 is an ORF, and what it does is uncertain. The V segment lost 2 bases and the J segment 0 bases; nucleotides outside the gene matches: 2. The length of the CDR3 is 15 residues. The CDR3 DNA follows: TGTGCCAGAAGCTTACAGGGGTTCTCTGGAAACACCATATATTTT. Its protein product is CARSLQGFSGNTIYF.

This clone turned up a few times. The CDR3 coding sequence is TGTGCCATCAGTGCAAACCTAGGGGAAGGGGAGACCCAGTACTTC. Translated, it gives CAISANLGEGETQYF. V gene TRBV10-3 combines with J gene TRBJ2-5; maybe TRBD1 (5 bases). The CDR3 is 15 residues long. V lost 4 bases to trimming and J lost 5 bases, with 17 bases between them. The germline CDR1 and CDR2 sequences are ENHRY and SYGVKD.

The rearrangement joins TRBV19 to TRBJ2-2, with 8 bases identical to TRBD1. The germline V gene encodes CDR1 LNHDA and CDR2 SQIVND (reference sequence). V was pared by 4 bases and J by 8 bases, with 12 bases of the junction left unmatched. The CDR3 is made up of 16 amino acids. The CDR3 sequence is CASSTRQGNDVGELFF. The CDR3 bases are TGTGCCAGTAGTACCAGACAGGGGAATGATGTGGGGGAGCTGTTTTTT. The full variable domain, its missing parts supplied by reference TRBV19 and TRBJ2-2, is DGGITQSPKYLFRKEGQNVTLSCEQNLNHDAMYWYRQDPGQGLRLIYYSQIVNDFQKGDIAEGYSVSREKKESFPLTVTSAQKNPTAFYLCASSTRQGNDVGELFFGEGSRLTVL.

The chain employs TRBV6-1 and TRBJ2-1; 8 nucleotides agree with TRBD1. The CDR3 contains 16 residues. The trim removed 4 bases at V and 2 bases at J, leaving 7 bases unmatched. The germline V gene has CDR1 MNHNS and CDR2 SASEGT. CDR3 residues: CASSVQSQGAYNEQFF. DNA for the CDR3: TGTGCCAGCAGTGTTCAGTCACAGGGGGCCTACAATGAGCAGTTCTTC.